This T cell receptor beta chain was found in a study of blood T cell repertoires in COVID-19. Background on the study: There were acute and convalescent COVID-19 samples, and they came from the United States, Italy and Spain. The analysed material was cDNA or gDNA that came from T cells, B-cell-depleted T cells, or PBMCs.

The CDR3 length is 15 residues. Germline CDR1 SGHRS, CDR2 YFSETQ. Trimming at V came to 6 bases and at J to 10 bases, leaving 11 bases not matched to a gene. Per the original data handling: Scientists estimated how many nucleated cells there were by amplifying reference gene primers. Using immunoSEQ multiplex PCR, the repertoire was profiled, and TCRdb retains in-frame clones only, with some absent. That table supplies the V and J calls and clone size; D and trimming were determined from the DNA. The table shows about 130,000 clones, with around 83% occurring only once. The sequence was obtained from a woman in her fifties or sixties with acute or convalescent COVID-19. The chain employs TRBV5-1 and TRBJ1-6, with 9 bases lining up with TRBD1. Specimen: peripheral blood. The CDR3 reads CASTKTGQGWSPLHF. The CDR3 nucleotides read TGCGCCAGCACCAAGACGGGACAGGGATGGTCACCCCTCCACTTT.